These T cell receptor beta chains were read from a single sample in a study of T cell responses to AZD1222 COVID-19 vaccine. Sequenced by immunoSEQ multiplex PCR; TCRdb stores in-frame clones only, minus some. The sample has approximately 150,000 clones, 91% seen once. The sequencing used peripheral blood, collected on day 0 of AZD1222 vaccination. These receptor sequences come from an adult in good health. Each CDR3 is given with its conserved first and last residue. D genes are given only for firm matches. Only some rows state a clone size, as once, few, many or a class for expanded clones.

j_call d_call clone_size v_call cdr3_nt cdr3_aa
TRBJ1-6 . . TRBV25-1 TGTGCCAGCAGTGAGAAGGGGAACCATAATTCACCCCTCCACTTT CASSEKGNHNSPLHF
TRBJ1-1 . . TRBV7-2 TGTGCCAGCAGCTTAGTGAAGGGTACTGAAGCTTTCTTT CASSLVKGTEAFF
TRBJ2-2 TRBD1 . TRBV7-2 TGTGCCAGCAGCTACGCCGGGACAGGGGCCGGGGAGCTGTTTTTT CASSYAGTGAGELFF
TRBJ2-7 TRBD1 . TRBV10-3 TGTGCCATCAGTGCGGAGGGACAGGGGGTGAGCTACGAGCAGTACTTC CAISAEGQGVSYEQYF
TRBJ1-5 . once TRBV2 TGTGCCAGCAGTAGGACGGAAATTAGCAATCAGCCCCAGCATTTT CASSRTEISNQPQHF
TRBJ2-2 TRBD2 . TRBV7-3 TGTGCCAGCCAAAGCGGGGCGAACACCGGGGAGCTGTTTTTT CASQSGANTGELFF
TRBJ1-1 . . TRBV6-5 TGTGCCAGCAGTTACTCTACACGTGAAGCTTTCTTT CASSYSTREAFF
TRBJ1-3 . . TRBV6-5 TGTGCCAGCGCATGGAGCTCTGGAAACACCATATATTTT CASAWSSGNTIYF
TRBJ2-6 . . TRBV7-2 TGTGCCAGCAGGCCGAAAGCCTCTGGGGCCAACGTCCTGACTTTC CASRPKASGANVLTF
TRBJ2-2 . . TRBV7-2 TGTGCCAGCAGCCCCTGGCACTTGAACACCGGGGAGCTGTTTTTT CASSPWHLNTGELFF
TRBJ1-1 . . TRBV19 TGTGCCAGTACTTCCGGGACGATTTACACTGAAGCTTTCTTT CASTSGTIYTEAFF
TRBJ1-5 . . TRBV30 TGTGCCTGGGACCTCGGCCGGACACCGATTAGCAATCAGCCCCAGCATTTT CAWDLGRTPISNQPQHF
TRBJ2-3 TRBD2 . TRBV10-3 TGTGCCATCAGGGGAGATAGCGGGGCCCACACAGATACGCAGTATTTT CAIRGDSGAHTDTQYF
TRBJ1-5 . once TRBV3-1/TRBV3-2 TGTGCCAGCAGCCAAGGTTTAGTTGAACTTCAGCCCCAGCATTTT CASSQGLVELQPQHF
TRBJ1-2 . once TRBV28 TGTGCCACCCATCCTTCAACTAACTATGGCTACACCTTC CATHPSTNYGYTF
TRBJ2-6 . . TRBV7-2 TGTGCCAGCAGCCCACGCAGCGGATCCGTAACTGGGGCCAACGTCCTGACTTTC CASSPRSGSVTGANVLTF
TRBJ2-5 . . TRBV7-9 TGTGCCAGCAGCACCCGGACGGTCCAAGAGACCCAGTACTTC CASSTRTVQETQYF
TRBJ2-3 TRBD1 . TRBV2 TGTGCCAGCAGTCAGGACAGGGGCACAGATACGCAGTATTTT CASSQDRGTDTQYF
TRBJ1-1 . . TRBV19 TGTGCCACCCAACGGGGGATCAGGGTTGAGAACACTGAAGCTTTCTTT CATQRGIRVENTEAFF
TRBJ1-6 . . TRBV28 TGTGCCAGCAGTTTCGACCCGAATTCACCCCTCCACTTT CASSFDPNSPLHF
TRBJ2-3 TRBD1 . TRBV6-5 TGTGCCAGCACCTCATACAGGGGGCCTGGAGATACGCAGTATTTT CASTSYRGPGDTQYF
TRBJ2-1 . . TRBV12-3/TRBV12-4 TGTGCCAGCAGCCTGTATAATGAGCAGTTCTTC CASSLYNEQFF
TRBJ1-2 . . TRBV3-1/TRBV3-2 TGTGCCAGCAGCCCCCTTGCAGGGTACGAGGGCTACACCTTC CASSPLAGYEGYTF
TRBJ1-2 . . TRBV2 TGTGCCAGCAGTGACACAGCTAACTATGGCTACACCTTC CASSDTANYGYTF
TRBJ2-3 . . TRBV6-2/TRBV6-3 TGTGCCAGCAGCACTAGCACCGCGGCTGATACGCAGTATTTT CASSTSTAADTQYF
TRBJ2-7 . . TRBV28 TGTGCCAGCAGTGTGGGTAGTTCCTACGAGCAGTACTTC CASSVGSSYEQYF
TRBJ2-7 . . TRBV11-2 TGTGCCAGCAGCCCCTTCTTCGTGGGGGACGAGCAGTACTTC CASSPFFVGDEQYF
TRBJ1-2 . . TRBV10-3 TGTGCCATCAGCCCAGGGGCGAACTATGGCTACACCTTC CAISPGANYGYTF
TRBJ1-1 . . TRBV4-1 TGCGCCAGCAGCCGGGACACGAGGGCTTTCTTT CASSRDTRAFF
TRBJ1-6 . . TRBV2 TGTGCCAGCAGTGAGAGGACACCGTATAATTCACCCCTCCACTTT CASSERTPYNSPLHF
TRBJ1-6 . . TRBV28 TGTGCCAGCAATGGTGGACAGAGGAATTCACCCCTCCACTTT CASNGGQRNSPLHF
TRBJ2-1 TRBD1 . TRBV9 TGTGCCAGCAGCGTAGTTTCCGGGACAGGGGATGAGCAGTTCTTC CASSVVSGTGDEQFF
TRBJ2-2 TRBD1 few TRBV10-1 TGCGCCAGCCTGGGAGAACCGGGACAGGCTTTTCTTGGGGAGCTGTTTTTT CASLGEPGQAFLGELFF
TRBJ1-2 . . TRBV6-2/TRBV6-3 TGTGCCAGCAGCCGCCTAGGGGTTGGCTACACCTTC CASSRLGVGYTF